These 21 T cell receptor beta chains came from one sample sequenced in a study of shared clonotypes between healthy human individuals. TCRdb keeps only in-frame clones here, not all; method: immunoSEQ multiplex PCR. The sample carries around 1,900,000 clones, about 94% recorded once. Naive CD8 isolation took CD45RO-negative cells positively selected for CCR7 and excluded terminally differentiated effector memory CD45RA+ cells. The sample consisted of naive CD8+ T cells from PBMCs. These receptors originate from a man younger than 30 in good health. Some clones in this sample may be carry-over from other donors' samples.

This clone has a single count. This chain uses TRBV7-3 with TRBJ2-1; 9 bases align to TRBD2. V trimming: 5 bases; J trimming: 10 bases; junction bases outside the gene matches: 12. This CDR3 is built from 15 residues. CDR1 SGHTA and CDR2 FQGTGA come from the germline V gene. The CDR3 loop is CASSPTLAGVGEQFF. The DNA for the CDR3 is TGTGCCAGCAGCCCCACTTTAGCGGGAGTAGGCGAGCAGTTCTTC.

This chain uses TRBV11-2 with TRBJ2-2, with 13 nucleotides matching TRBD2. Germline-derived CDR1 and CDR2 are SGHAT and FQNNGV. After removal of 5 bases from V and 6 bases from J, the junction contained 15 bases not matched to a gene. The CDR3 loop spans 19 amino acids. The CDR3 sequence: CASSTGLAGVVGAPGELFF. The CDR3 nucleotides are TGTGCCAGCAGCACCGGACTAGCGGGAGTCGTCGGGGCACCCGGGGAGCTGTTTTTT. The full variable domain, in which reference TRBV11-2 and TRBJ2-2 provide the parts outside the CDR3, is EAGVAQSPRYKIIEKRQSVAFWCNPISGHATLYWYQQILGQGPKLLIQFQNNGVVDDSQLPKDRFSAERLKGVDSTLKIQPAKLEDSAVYLCASSTGLAGVVGAPGELFFGEGSRLTVL.

This chain joins TRBV7-9 and TRBJ2-7, with unresolved D. V shed 5 bases and J shed 6 bases, with 17 bases lying between them. This CDR3 spans 14 amino acids. Germline-derived CDR1 and CDR2 are SEHNR and FQNEAQ (reference sequence). The CDR3 loop is CASSPKKTLLEQYF. The CDR3 DNA sequence: TGTGCCAGCAGCCCCAAGAAAACCCTCCTCGAGCAGTACTTC. The variable domain in full, with the rest retrieved from reference TRBV7-9 and TRBJ2-7, is DTGVSQNPRHKITKRGQNVTFRCDPISEHNRLYWYRQTLGQGPEFLTYFQNEAQLEKSRLLSDRFSAERPKGSFSTLEIQRTEQGDSAMYLCASSPKKTLLEQYFGPGTRLTVT.

The genes are TRBV27 and TRBJ2-7; D is possibly TRBD1 (5 bases). The CDR3 extends over 14 amino acids. Looked up from germline, CDR1 is MNHEY and CDR2 is SMNVEV (reference sequence). V was trimmed by 3 bases and J by 2 bases, leaving 11 bases between them. CDR3 bases: TGTGCCAGCAGTTTCAAAGACAGCCCCTACGAGCAGTACTTC. Translating it yields CASSFKDSPYEQYF.

This sequence joins TRBV19 and TRBJ2-2, with a possible D match to TRBD2 (6 bases). Trimming pared 5 bases from V and 3 bases from J, leaving 16 bases between. The CDR3 extends over 16 amino acids. The germline CDR1 and CDR2 sequences are LNHDA and SQIVND (reference sequence). The CDR3 DNA reads as TGTGCCAGTAGTGAACGGGACTTATCGTACACCGGGGAGCTGTTTTTT. Translated: CASSERDLSYTGELFF.

CDR3 residues: CASGSGNEQFF. For the CDR3, the DNA is TGTGCCAGTGGGTCGGGCAATGAGCAGTTCTTC. The V call is TRBV19, the J call TRBJ2-1; the D is unclear. Germline V gene sequence: CDR1 LNHDA, CDR2 SQIVND (reference sequence). This CDR3 is built from 11 residues. Trimming cost V 8 bases and J 6 bases, with 8 bases left between them.

DNA of the CDR3: TGTGCCAGCAGTTTGCGCGACGCGGGGGGAGAGCAGTACTTC. Its translation: CASSLRDAGGEQYF. The gene calls are TRBV27 and TRBJ2-7; 8 nucleotides align to TRBD2. With 3 bases clipped from V and 7 bases from J, the junction kept 8 bases outside the gene matches. Germline CDR1 is MNHEY and CDR2 is SMNVEV (reference sequence). The CDR3 contains 14 residues.

The J gene is TRBJ2-3, the V gene TRBV7-3, with D perhaps matching TRBD1 (6 bases). Trimming took off 5 bases at V and 6 bases at J, with 12 bases between the two ends. Germline V gene sequence: CDR1 SGHTA, CDR2 FQGTGA. The CDR3 extends over 13 amino acids. The CDR3 region has the DNA TGTGCCAGCAGCACCGGGACATTTGATACGCAGTATTTT. Its translation: CASSTGTFDTQYF.

The genes are TRBV27 and TRBJ1-1; D might be TRBD1 (5 bases). The CDR3 runs 15 residues. Trimming took off 5 bases at V and 2 bases at J, with 15 bases between the two ends. The germline CDR1 and CDR2 sequences are MNHEY and SMNVEV (reference sequence). CDR3 nucleotide sequence: TGTGCCAGCAGTCCAGGGCCAGGTTTTAACACTGAAGCTTTCTTT. This encodes CASSPGPGFNTEAFF.

The chain recombines TRBV25-1 with TRBJ1-4, with TRBD1 as a possible D gene (5 bases). Germline CDR1 and CDR2: MGHDK and SYGVNS. The CDR3 has 15 amino acids. V was shortened by 0 bases and J by 7 bases, with 12 bases between the two germline ends. The CDR3 nucleotides are TGTGCCAGCAGTGAATATGGGGAGGGGTCTGAAAAACTGTTTTTT. Protein product: CASSEYGEGSEKLFF.

The rearrangement uses TRBV7-8 and TRBJ2-4, with D maybe TRBD1 (6 bases). The CDR3 length is 16 residues. Germline CDR1 is SGHVS and CDR2 is FQNEAQ. Trimming removed 4 bases from V and 7 bases from J, with 20 bases in between. CDR3 DNA: TGTGCCAGCAGCTCGAGCGGACAGTTTGTTATGAACATTCAGTACTTC. It translates to CASSSSGQFVMNIQYF.

Worth noting for this clone: Other DNA sequences in the same sample also yield this CDR3. The chain joins TRBV19 to TRBJ2-2, with unresolved D. The V gene's germline CDR1 is LNHDA and CDR2 SQIVND (reference sequence). V was clipped by 4 bases and J by 6 bases, with 6 bases between them. This CDR3 has 12 residues. CDR3 protein: CASSRGPGELFF. For the CDR3, the DNA is TGTGCCAGTAGTAGAGGCCCCGGGGAGCTGTTTTTT. Based on the CDR3 plus reference TRBV19 and TRBJ2-2, the full variable domain is DGGITQSPKYLFRKEGQNVTLSCEQNLNHDAMYWYRQDPGQGLRLIYYSQIVNDFQKGDIAEGYSVSREKKESFPLTVTSAQKNPTAFYLCASSRGPGELFFGEGSRLTVL.

Worth noting for this clone: Within the sample, other DNA sequences also encode this same CDR3. V gene TRBV27 combines with J gene TRBJ1-3, with a tentative D call TRBD1 (6 bases). V was pared by 6 bases and J by 2 bases, with 11 bases between. This CDR3 is 14 amino acids long. Germline V gives CDR1 MNHEY, CDR2 SMNVEV (reference sequence). The CDR3 coding sequence is TGTGCCAGCAGCTTACAGGGCACTGGAAACACCATATATTTT. It specifies CASSLQGTGNTIYF.

J is TRBJ2-7 and V is TRBV10-2; maybe TRBD1 (5 bases). There are 15 residues in the CDR3. Germline V gene lookup returns CDR1 WSHSY and CDR2 SAAADI. The ends were cut back, 2 bases at V and 5 bases at J, with 16 bases in the middle. The CDR3 sequence is CASSETSGWFDEQYF. For the CDR3, the DNA is TGCGCCAGCAGTGAGACCTCAGGGTGGTTCGACGAGCAGTACTTC.

This clone was recorded once. The V and J genes are TRBV9 and TRBJ2-6, with TRBD2 matching 8 bases. Germline V gene lookup returns CDR1 SGDLS and CDR2 YYNGEE. The CDR3 extends over 16 amino acids. V was clipped by 4 bases and J by 1 base; unmatched bases: 4. CDR3 amino acids: CASSLSGGSGANVLTF. In nucleotides, the CDR3 is TGTGCCAGCAGCCTCAGCGGGGGATCTGGGGCCAACGTCCTGACTTTC.

The gene calls are TRBV27 and TRBJ2-7; TRBD2 aligns across 7 bases. CDR3 length equals 15 residues. J lost 2 bases, V lost 2 bases, and 6 bases had no gene match. The germline V gene encodes CDR1 MNHEY and CDR2 SMNVEV (reference sequence). The CDR3 loop is CASSLAGEEAYEQYF. As DNA, the CDR3 is TGTGCCAGCAGTTTAGCGGGAGAGGAGGCCTACGAGCAGTACTTC.

V is TRBV5-6 and J is TRBJ2-7; D is unclear. The germline V gene has CDR1 SGHDT and CDR2 YYEEEE. V was pared by 0 bases and J by 7 bases, with 2 bases between. The CDR3 runs to 10 residues. The CDR3 DNA follows: TGTGCCAGCAGCTTGGTGGAGCAGTACTTC. Residues: CASSLVEQYF.

This chain links TRBV2 with TRBJ2-2; 14 bases are a match to TRBD2. Germline CDR1 is SNHLY and CDR2 is FYNNEI. Trimming at V came to 7 bases and at J to 0 bases, leaving 4 bases not matched to a gene. This CDR3 contains 17 residues. The CDR3: CASKGLAGVANTGELFF. The CDR3 coding sequence is TGTGCCAGCAAGGGACTAGCGGGAGTCGCGAACACCGGGGAGCTGTTTTTT.

The chain employs TRBV5-4 and TRBJ2-5, with 9 bases aligning to TRBD2. CDR1 and CDR2 (germline): SGHNT, YYREEE (reference sequence). With V trimmed by 4 bases and J by 1 base, 11 bases remained unmatched. The CDR3 runs 17 residues. CDR3 sequence: CASSPLGGSGGQETQYF. CDR3 nucleotide sequence: TGTGCCAGCAGCCCCCTTGGGGGTAGCGGGGGCCAAGAGACCCAGTACTTC. The whole variable domain, remainder taken from reference TRBV5-4 and TRBJ2-5, is ETGVTQSPTHLIKTRGQQVTLRCSSQSGHNTVSWYQQALGQGPQFIFQYYREEENGRGNFPPRFSGLQFPNYSSELNVNALELDDSALYLCASSPLGGSGGQETQYFGPGTRLLVL.

CDR3 coding DNA: TGTGCCAGCAGTCCACAGCGGGAAGCCTACGAGCAGTACTTC. It is translated as CASSPQREAYEQYF. The V gene is TRBV28, the J gene TRBJ2-7; 7 nucleotides match TRBD2. The ends lost 5 bases at V and 2 bases at J; junction bases unmatched: 6. The CDR3 loop spans 14 amino acids. Per germline, CDR1 MDHEN and CDR2 SYDVKM. Filled out from reference TRBV28 and TRBJ2-7, the complete variable domain reads DVKVTQSSRYLVKRTGEKVFLECVQDMDHENMFWYRQDPGLGLRLIYFSYDVKMKEKGDIPEGYSVSREKKERFSLILESASTNQTSMYLCASSPQREAYEQYFGPGTRLTVT.

The chain links TRBV27 to TRBJ2-3; TRBD2 matches at 10 bases. This CDR3 is 16 amino acids long. From germline, CDR1 is MNHEY and CDR2 SMNVEV (reference sequence). J lost 2 bases, V lost 5 bases, and 7 bases had no gene match. CDR3 region: CASSLSGGPTTDTQYF. The CDR3 DNA reads as TGTGCCAGCAGTCTTAGCGGGGGGCCCACCACAGATACGCAGTATTTT.